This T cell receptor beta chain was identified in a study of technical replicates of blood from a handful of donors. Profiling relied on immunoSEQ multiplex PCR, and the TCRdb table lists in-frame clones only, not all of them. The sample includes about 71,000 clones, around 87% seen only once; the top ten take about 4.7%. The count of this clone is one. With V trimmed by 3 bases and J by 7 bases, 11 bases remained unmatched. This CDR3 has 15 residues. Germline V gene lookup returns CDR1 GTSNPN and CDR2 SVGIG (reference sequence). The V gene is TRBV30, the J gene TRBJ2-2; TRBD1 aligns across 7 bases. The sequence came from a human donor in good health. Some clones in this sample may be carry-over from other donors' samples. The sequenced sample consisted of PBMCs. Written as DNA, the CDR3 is TGTGCCTGGAGCTCCCCCGACAGGGAACACGGGGAGCTGTTTTTT. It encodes CAWSSPDREHGELFF.